Below, one TCR beta chain is given with its context. Followed longitudinally, the Seattle patients had been enrolled during active infection. The CDR3 extends over 15 amino acids. Deletions cut 7 bases from V and 0 bases from J, with 10 bases between. Germline CDR1 reads SNHLY; CDR2 reads FYNNEI. Original analysis: Reference gene primers were amplified, and this amplification served to estimate nucleated cell counts. TCRdb keeps only in-frame clones here, not all; method: immunoSEQ multiplex PCR. The V and J calls and clone size were taken over from that table, and D and trimming were inferred from the DNA. The table lists 150,000 to 200,000 clones, around nine tenths of them singletons. This entry belongs to a study of blood T cell repertoires in COVID-19. Study overall: The United States, Italy and Spain provided the acute and convalescent COVID-19 samples. The analysed material was cDNA or gDNA that came from T cells, B-cell-depleted T cells, or PBMCs.

This clonotype was sampled from a woman of 80 years or more with COVID-19, enrolled during active disease. Sequenced material: peripheral blood. The chain employs TRBV2 and TRBJ1-6; TRBD1 is a possible D gene (6 bases). CDR3 protein: CASTLDSSYNSPLHF. In DNA, the CDR3 is TGTGCCAGCACCCTGGACAGCTCCTATAATTCACCCCTCCACTTT. Variable domain in full (rest from reference TRBV2 and TRBJ1-6): EPEVTQTPSHQVTQMGQEVILRCVPISNHLYFYWYRQILGQKVEFLVSFYNNEISEKSEIFDDQFSVERPDGSNFTLKIRSTKLEDSAMYFCASTLDSSYNSPLHFGNGTRLTVT.